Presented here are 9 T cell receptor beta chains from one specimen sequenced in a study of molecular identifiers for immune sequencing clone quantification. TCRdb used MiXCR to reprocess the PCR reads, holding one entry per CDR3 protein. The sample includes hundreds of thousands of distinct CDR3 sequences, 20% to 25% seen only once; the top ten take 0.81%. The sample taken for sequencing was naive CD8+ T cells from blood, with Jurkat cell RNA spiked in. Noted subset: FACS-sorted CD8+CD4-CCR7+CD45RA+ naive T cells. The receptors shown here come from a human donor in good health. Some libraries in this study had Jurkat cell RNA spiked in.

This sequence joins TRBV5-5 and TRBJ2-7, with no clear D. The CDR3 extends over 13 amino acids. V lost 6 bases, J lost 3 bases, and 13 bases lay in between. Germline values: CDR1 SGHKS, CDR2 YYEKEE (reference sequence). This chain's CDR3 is CASTNGVDYEQYF. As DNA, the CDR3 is TGTGCCAGCACTAACGGTGTAGACTACGAGCAGTACTTC. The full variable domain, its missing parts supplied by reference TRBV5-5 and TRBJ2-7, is DAGVTQSPTHLIKTRGQQVTLRCSPISGHKSVSWYQQVLGQGPQFIFQYYEKEERGRGNFPDRFSARQFPNYSSELNVNALLLGDSALYLCASTNGVDYEQYFGPGTRLTVT.

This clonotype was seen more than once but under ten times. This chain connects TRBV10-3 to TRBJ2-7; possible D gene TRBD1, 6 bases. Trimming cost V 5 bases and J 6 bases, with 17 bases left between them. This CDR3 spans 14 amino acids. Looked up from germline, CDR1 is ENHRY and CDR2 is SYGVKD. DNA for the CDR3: TGTGCCATCAGTTATTCGTTGGACAGCCGCGAGCAGTACTTC. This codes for CAISYSLDSREQYF.

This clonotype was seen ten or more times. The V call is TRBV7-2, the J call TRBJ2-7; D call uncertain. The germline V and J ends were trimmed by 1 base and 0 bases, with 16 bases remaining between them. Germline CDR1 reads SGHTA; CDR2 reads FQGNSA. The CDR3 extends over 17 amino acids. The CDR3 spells CASSLGPPSKSSYEQYF. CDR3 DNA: TGTGCCAGCAGCTTAGGCCCCCCAAGCAAGAGCTCCTACGAGCAGTACTTC.

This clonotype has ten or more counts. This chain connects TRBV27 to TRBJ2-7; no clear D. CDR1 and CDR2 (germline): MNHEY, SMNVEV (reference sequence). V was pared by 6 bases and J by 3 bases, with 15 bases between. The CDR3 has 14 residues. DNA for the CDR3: TGTGCCAGCAGATCCTTGGGCGAACTCTACGAGCAGTACTTC. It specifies CASRSLGELYEQYF.

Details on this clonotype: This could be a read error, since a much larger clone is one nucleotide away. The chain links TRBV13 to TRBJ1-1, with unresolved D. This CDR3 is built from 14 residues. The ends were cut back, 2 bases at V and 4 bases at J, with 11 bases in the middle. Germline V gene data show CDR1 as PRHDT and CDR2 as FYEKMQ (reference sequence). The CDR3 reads CASSLMVEGTEAFF. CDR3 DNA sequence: TGTGCCAGCAGCTTAATGGTGGAAGGCACTGAAGCTTTCTTT. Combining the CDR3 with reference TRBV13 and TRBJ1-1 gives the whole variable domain AAGVIQSPRHLIKEKRETATLKCYPIPRHDTVYWYQQGPGQDPQFLISFYEKMQSDKGSIPDRFSAQQFSDYHSELNMSSLELGDSALYFCASSLMVEGTEAFFGQGTRLTVV.

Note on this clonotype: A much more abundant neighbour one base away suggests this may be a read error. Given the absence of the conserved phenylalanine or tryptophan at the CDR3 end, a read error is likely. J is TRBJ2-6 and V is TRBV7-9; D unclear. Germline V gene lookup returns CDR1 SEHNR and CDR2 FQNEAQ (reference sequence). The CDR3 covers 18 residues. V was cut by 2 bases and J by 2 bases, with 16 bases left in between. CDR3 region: CASSLPKIGVPGANVLTL. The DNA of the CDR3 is TGTGCCAGCAGCTTACCAAAGATTGGGGTTCCTGGGGCCAACGTCCTGACTCTC.

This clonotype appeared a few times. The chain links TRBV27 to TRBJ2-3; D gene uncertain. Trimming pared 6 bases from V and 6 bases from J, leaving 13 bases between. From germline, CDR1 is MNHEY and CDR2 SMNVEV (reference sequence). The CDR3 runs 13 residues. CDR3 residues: CASRTGWMDTQYF. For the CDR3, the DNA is TGTGCCAGCAGAACCGGCTGGATGGATACGCAGTATTTT.

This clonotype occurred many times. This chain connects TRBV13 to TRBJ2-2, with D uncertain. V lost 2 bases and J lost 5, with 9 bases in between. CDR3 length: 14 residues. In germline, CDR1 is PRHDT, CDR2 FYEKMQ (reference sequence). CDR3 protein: CASSLKGYTGELFF. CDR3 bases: TGTGCCAGCAGCTTAAAAGGGTATACCGGGGAGCTGTTTTTT.

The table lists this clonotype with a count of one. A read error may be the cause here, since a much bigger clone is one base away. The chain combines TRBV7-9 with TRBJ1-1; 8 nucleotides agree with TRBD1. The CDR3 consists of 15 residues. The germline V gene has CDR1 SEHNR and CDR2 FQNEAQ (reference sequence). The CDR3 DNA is TGTGCCAGCAGCATTGACAGGGGACTGAACACTGGAGCTTTCTTT. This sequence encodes CASSIDRGLNTGAFF.